This TCR beta chain emerged from a study of cytomegalovirus exposure and HLA in healthy donors. Study results and caveats: CMV antigen specificity of a few CMV-associated chains was confirmed in vitro.

The CDR3 is 16 residues long. Germline lookup yields CDR1 SEHNR and CDR2 FQNEAQ (reference sequence). J lost 6 bases, V lost 2 bases, and 10 bases had no gene match. There are a few counts of this clone. Its antigen is unknown. Primers included in the PCR were 60 Vbeta and 13 Jbeta primers. Clones were sequenced by immunoSEQ multiplex PCR, and TCRdb holds only the in-frame ones, with some missing. The repertoire holds about 140,000 clones, roughly a tenth seen once, with about 2% in the top ten. The gene calls are TRBV7-9 and TRBJ2-1; 7 positions match TRBD2. Input material: PBMCs. The TCR comes from a male donor in good health and CMV-seronegative. CDR3 DNA sequence: TGTGCCAGCAGCTTAATCTATCCTAGCGGCTTCAATGAGCAGTTCTTC. Protein sequence: CASSLIYPSGFNEQFF.